This T cell receptor beta chain was sequenced in a study of T-cell reconstitution after alpha-beta-depleted transplantation in children. Study-level points and caveats: About two months after transplant, alpha-beta T cells reportedly came from several hundred expanded graft clones. It was newly produced T cells that mostly accounted for T-cell counts and diversity one year after transplant. The study traced high day-60 TCRbeta diversity in some patients to surviving recipient T cells and thymic progenitors.

This clonotype was seen repeatedly, ten times or more. What it binds is unknown. Preparation of the TCRbeta library used unique molecular identifiers. TCRdb called the PCR reads again in MiXCR, with one record for every CDR3 protein. This table has hundreds of thousands of distinct CDR3 sequences, approximately 12% appearing once. The CDR3 is 15 residues long. Germline assignment: CDR1 SEHNR and CDR2 FQNEAQ (reference sequence). The germline V and J ends were trimmed by 5 bases and 5 bases, with 16 bases remaining between them. The receptor was isolated from a male patient between 5 and 17 years old who had a stem cell transplant for acute myeloid leukemia, so the T cells may come from the graft donor. The sequenced sample was PBMCs, mostly from graft donor cells, obtained 360 days after TCRalphabeta/CD19-depleted stem cell transplant. The chain carries TRBV7-9 and TRBJ1-5, with a weak D call TRBD1 (5 bases). CDR3 region: CASSPIGGLDQPQHF. CDR3 coding DNA: TGTGCCAGCAGCCCTATCGGGGGGTTGGATCAGCCCCAGCATTTT.